This T cell receptor (beta chain) stems from a study of CXCR3-negative and CXCR3-positive naive CD8 T cells. UMI-tagged TRB cDNA libraries were built via 5' RACE. TCRdb processed the 5' RACE reads again and assigns one entry to each CDR3 protein, with no DNA. The sample totals tens of thousands of distinct CDR3 sequences. Every subset of CD8+ T cells was sorted in triplicate at some 310,000 cells each. Cells classed as naive CD8+ T cells were CD45RO-CCR7+CD27+CD95-. Germline values: CDR1 SQVTM, CDR2 ANQGSEA. The CDR3 runs to 12 residues. A word on this clonotype: The target antigen is unknown.

Whole-study findings and limits: A higher hydrophobicity marked the TRB CDR3s of CXCR3-positive naive cells versus CXCR3-negative naive cells.

V and J are TRBV29-1 and TRBJ1-4. The receptor was derived from a human donor in good health. Some clones in this sample may be carry-over from other donors' samples. The sequencing sample was made of naive CXCR3- CD8+ T cells from blood. Subset specified: CD45RO-CCR7+CD27+CD95- naive CD8+ T cells lacking CXCR3 (TNR3-). The CDR3: CSVGFGDEKLFF. Variable domain in full (rest from reference TRBV29-1 and TRBJ1-4): SAVISQKPSRDICQRGTSLTIQCQVDSQVTMMFWYRQQPGQSLTLIATANQGSEATYESGFVIDKFPISRPNLTFSTLTVSNMSPEDSSIYLCSVGFGDEKLFFGSGTQLSVL.